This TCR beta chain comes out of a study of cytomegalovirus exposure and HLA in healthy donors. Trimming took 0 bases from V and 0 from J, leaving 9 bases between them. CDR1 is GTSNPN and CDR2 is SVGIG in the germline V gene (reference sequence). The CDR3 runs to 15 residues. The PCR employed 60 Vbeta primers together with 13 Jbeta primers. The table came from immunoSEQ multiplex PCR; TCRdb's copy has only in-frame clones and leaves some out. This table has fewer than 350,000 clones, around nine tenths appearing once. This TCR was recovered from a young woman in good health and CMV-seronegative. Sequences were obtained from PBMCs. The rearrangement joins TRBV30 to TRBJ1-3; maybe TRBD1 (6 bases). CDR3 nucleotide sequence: TGTGCCTGGAGTGTTAGGGGGTTCTCTGGAAACACCATATATTTT. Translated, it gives CAWSVRGFSGNTIYF.